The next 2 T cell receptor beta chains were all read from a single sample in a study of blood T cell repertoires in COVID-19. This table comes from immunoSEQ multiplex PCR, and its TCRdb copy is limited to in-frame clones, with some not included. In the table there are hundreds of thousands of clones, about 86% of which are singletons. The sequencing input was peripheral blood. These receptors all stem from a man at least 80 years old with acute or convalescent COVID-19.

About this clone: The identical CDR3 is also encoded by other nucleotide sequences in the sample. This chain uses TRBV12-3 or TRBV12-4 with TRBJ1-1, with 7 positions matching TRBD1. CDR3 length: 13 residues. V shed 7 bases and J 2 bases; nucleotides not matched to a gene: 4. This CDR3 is CASTRTGNTEAFF. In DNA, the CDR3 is TGTGCCAGCACCCGGACAGGAAACACTGAAGCTTTCTTT.

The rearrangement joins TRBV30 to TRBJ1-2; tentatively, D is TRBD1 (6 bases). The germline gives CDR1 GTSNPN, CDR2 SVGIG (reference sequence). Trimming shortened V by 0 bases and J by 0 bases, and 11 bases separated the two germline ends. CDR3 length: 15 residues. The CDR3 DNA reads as TGTGCCTGGAGTGTACAAGGGGGTGCTAACTATGGCTACACCTTC. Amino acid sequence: CAWSVQGGANYGYTF.